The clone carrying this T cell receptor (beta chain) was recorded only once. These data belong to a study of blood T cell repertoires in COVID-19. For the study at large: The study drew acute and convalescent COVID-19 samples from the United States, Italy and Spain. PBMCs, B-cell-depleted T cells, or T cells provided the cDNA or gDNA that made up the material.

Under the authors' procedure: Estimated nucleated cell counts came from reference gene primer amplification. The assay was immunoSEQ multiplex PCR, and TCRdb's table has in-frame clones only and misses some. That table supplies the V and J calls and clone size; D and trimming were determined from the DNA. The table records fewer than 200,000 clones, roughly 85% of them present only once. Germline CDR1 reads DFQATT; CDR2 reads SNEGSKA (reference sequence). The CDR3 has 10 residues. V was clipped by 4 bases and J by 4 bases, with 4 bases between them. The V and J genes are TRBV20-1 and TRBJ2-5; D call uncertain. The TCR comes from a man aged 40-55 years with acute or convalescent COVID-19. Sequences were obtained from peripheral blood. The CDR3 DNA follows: TGCAGTGCTATGAGAGAGACCCAGTACTTC. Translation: CSAMRETQYF.